These 5 T cell receptor beta chains originate from one sample sequenced in a study of T cell changes during pregnancy in multiple sclerosis. Using immunoSEQ multiplex PCR, the repertoire was profiled, and TCRdb retains in-frame clones only, with some absent. The sample records over 80,000 clones, approximately 90% being singletons. The starting material was peripheral blood, obtained in the second trimester of pregnancy. The source is a female donor in good health, enrolled as a control in a pregnancy study.

This chain links TRBV7-6 with TRBJ2-2, with TRBD1 matching over 7 bases. This CDR3 is built from 16 residues. CDR1 and CDR2 from the germline V gene are SGHVS and FNYEAQ. Trimming took 2 bases from V and 1 from J; bases not matched to a gene: 4. Written as DNA, the CDR3 is TGTGCCAGCAGCTTACTAGGGGGCGAGAACACCGGGGAGCTGTTTTTT. This translates into CASSLLGGENTGELFF.

The J gene is TRBJ1-1, the V gene TRBV5-4, with 8 nucleotides matching TRBD1. Germline loops: CDR1 SGHNT, CDR2 YYREEE (reference sequence). The CDR3 runs 15 residues. The V and J ends lost 4 bases and 5 bases, in that order; junction bases with no gene match: 10. The CDR3 here is CASSGGQARRTEAFF. The CDR3 bases are TGTGCCAGCAGCGGGGGACAGGCGCGGCGGACTGAAGCTTTCTTT.

This sequence joins TRBV18 and TRBJ2-3; 8 bases align to TRBD2. The CDR3 extends over 15 amino acids. Trimming took 0 bases from V and 6 from J; bases not matched to a gene: 5. Germline-derived CDR1 and CDR2 are KGHSH and LQKENI. DNA for the CDR3: TGTGCCAGCTCACCACCGGCGGGGGGATGGGATACGCAGTATTTT. Protein product: CASSPPAGGWDTQYF.

This chain joins TRBV28 and TRBJ2-1, with TRBD2 identical over 10 bases. The CDR3 loop spans 17 amino acids. V was clipped by 3 bases and J by 1 base; unmatched bases: 6. Germline CDR1 reads MDHEN; CDR2 reads SYDVKM. CDR3 coding DNA: TGTGCCAGCAGTTTCGTAGCGGGGGGCAGTTCCTACAATGAGCAGTTCTTC. Protein product: CASSFVAGGSSYNEQFF.

The rearrangement uses TRBV27 and TRBJ1-5, with D perhaps matching TRBD1 (5 bases). CDR1 is MNHEY, CDR2 SMNVEV, per germline (reference sequence). The CDR3 spans 13 residues. The ends were cut back, 3 bases at V and 4 bases at J, with 7 bases in the middle. The CDR3 sequence is CASSFRVNQPQHF. CDR3 nucleotide sequence: TGTGCCAGCAGTTTCAGGGTAAATCAGCCCCAGCATTTT.